A single sample gave rise to the 12 T cell receptor beta chains below, sequenced in a study of TIL therapy for anti-PD-1-resistant metastatic lung cancer. Time point given: pre-treatment sample, taken before nivolumab and TIL therapy. Pleural nodules or supraclavicular lymph nodes made up most of the excised metastases sampled. The immunoSEQ assay was v3. Libraries were prepared by immunoSEQ multiplex PCR; TCRdb keeps only in-frame clonotypes and omits some of them. The data show over 20,000 clones, 55% to 75% seen once. The sequenced sample was tumor tissue, obtained at baseline. Every receptor here comes from a person aged 30 to 80 with non-small cell lung cancer.

In this sample, this clone turned up once. This sequence joins TRBV7-2 and TRBJ2-2; 9 bases are a match to TRBD1. Germline CDR1 reads SGHTA; CDR2 reads FQGNSA. This CDR3 has 16 amino acids. J was trimmed by 0 bases and V by 3 bases; bases with no gene match: 2. The CDR3: CASSFTGGTNTGELFF. In DNA form, the CDR3 reads TGTGCCAGCAGCTTTACAGGGGGCACGAACACCGGGGAGCTGTTTTTT.

This sequence joins TRBV7-6 and TRBJ2-2, with D perhaps matching TRBD1 (6 bases). CDR1 and CDR2 (germline): SGHVS, FNYEAQ. CDR3 size: 17 residues. Trimming removed 1 base at V and 1 base at J, with 13 bases between. The CDR3 DNA reads as TGTGCCAGCAGCTTAGTGGATTTGACAGGGAACACCGGGGAGCTGTTTTTT. It translates to CASSLVDLTGNTGELFF.

The chain joins TRBV4-1 to TRBJ1-2; 7 nucleotides match TRBD1. The J segment lost 8 bases and the V segment lost 2 bases, leaving 2 bases of the junction unmatched. The CDR3 totals 12 residues. CDR1 and CDR2 (germline): MGHRA, YSYEKL. Here the CDR3 DNA reads TGCGCCAGCAGCCAATTGGACAGGGGCTACACCTTC. It translates to CASSQLDRGYTF.

This chain joins TRBV9 and TRBJ2-1; D may be TRBD1 (5 bases). The CDR3 runs to 17 residues. V was shortened by 3 bases and J by 0 bases, with 16 bases between the two germline ends. Per the germline V gene, CDR1 is SGDLS and CDR2 is YYNGEE. This chain's CDR3 is CASSARQILSSYNEQFF. CDR3 bases: TGTGCCAGCAGCGCCCGACAGATCCTAAGCTCCTACAATGAGCAGTTCTTC.

This clone appeared once. This rearrangement joins TRBV4-3 to TRBJ2-3; D is undetermined. The V gene's germline CDR1 is LGHNA and CDR2 YSLEER. V was cut by 0 bases and J by 4 bases, with 5 bases left in between. The length of the CDR3 is 13 residues. The CDR3 sequence is CASSQDRSDTQYF. CDR3 in DNA: TGCGCCAGCAGCCAAGATAGGTCAGATACGCAGTATTTT.

This clone appeared a single time. The chain links TRBV11-3 to TRBJ2-5; 11 bases line up with TRBD2. Germline CDR1 SGHNT, CDR2 YENEEA. The CDR3 totals 15 residues. V trimming: 8 bases; J trimming: 1 base; junction bases outside the gene matches: 6. The CDR3 spells CASQVLAGVQETQYF. The CDR3 bases are TGTGCCAGCCAAGTACTAGCGGGGGTCCAAGAGACCCAGTACTTC.

The chain recombines TRBV7-2 with TRBJ1-6; D gene ambiguous. There are 14 residues in the CDR3. Looked up from germline, CDR1 is SGHTA and CDR2 is FQGNSA. The V gene lost 2 bases and the J gene lost 6 bases, with 8 bases spanning the gap. DNA of the CDR3: TGTGCCAGCAGCTTAATTAGCGGTAATTCACCCCTCCACTTT. Translated: CASSLISGNSPLHF.

Concerning this clone itself: One junction end disagrees with the germline gene, perhaps due to a read error. Other DNA sequences in the same sample also yield this CDR3. CDR3 nucleotides: TGCGCCAGCAGCCCAGGGACAGGGACCGCCTACGAGCAGTACTTC. Translated: CASSPGTGTAYEQYF. The chain combines TRBV5-4 with TRBJ2-7, with 9 bases that match TRBD1. The CDR3 extends over 15 amino acids. The germline CDR1 and CDR2 sequences are SGHNT and YYREEE (reference sequence).

The chain employs TRBV6-1 and TRBJ1-1; D unresolved. Germline V gene lookup returns CDR1 MNHNS and CDR2 SASEGT. Deletions cut 3 bases from V and 0 bases from J, with 8 bases between. The CDR3 is 14 amino acids. The CDR3 nucleotides read TGTGCCAGCAGTGAGGAGTATGTGAACACTGAAGCTTTCTTT. Amino acids: CASSEEYVNTEAFF.

The genes are TRBV4-1 and TRBJ2-3; TRBD1 matches 7 bases. Germline CDR1 MGHRA, CDR2 YSYEKL. CDR3 size: 12 residues. Trimming at V came to 4 bases and at J to 6 bases, leaving 1 base not matched to a gene. CDR3 nucleotides: TGCGCCAGCAGCCCCAGGGGGGATACGCAGTATTTT. This translates into CASSPRGDTQYF.

The chain is built from TRBV4-3 and TRBJ2-4, with D perhaps TRBD1 (6 bases). V lost 0 bases, J lost 6 bases, and 9 bases lay in between. The germline V gene has CDR1 LGHNA and CDR2 YSLEER. The CDR3 spans 14 residues. The CDR3 protein is CASSQDSRGNIQYF. CDR3 sequence (DNA): TGCGCCAGCAGCCAAGATTCCAGGGGAAACATTCAGTACTTC.

The V call is TRBV6-1, the J call TRBJ2-7, with 10 bases identical to TRBD1. Per the germline V gene, CDR1 is MNHNS and CDR2 is SASEGT. Germline trimming cut 1 base from V and 2 bases from J; bases unmatched to any gene: 2. The CDR3 runs to 15 residues. The CDR3 loop reads CASSEEGTGAYEQYF. CDR3 sequence (DNA): TGTGCCAGCAGTGAAGAAGGGACAGGGGCCTACGAGCAGTACTTC.